This entry describes one T cell receptor beta chain. Antigen unknown. Time point denoted: baseline, week 1 (first vaccination visit). The treatment here: pre-vaccination baseline after standard-of-care therapy. Donors had new WHO grade 3 or 4 IDH1-mutant, ATRX-lost astrocytomas. This CDR3 contains 16 residues. Germline V lookup: CDR1 SGHAT, CDR2 FQDESV (reference sequence). The V gene end was trimmed by 5 bases and the J gene end by 3 bases; junction bases not matched to a gene: 13. These data belong to a study of a mutant IDH1 vaccine in newly diagnosed glioma. The wider study: Of the patients given treatment, about 62% were male and approximately 40% were female, and a mean age of approximately 40 years was recorded.

The method was immunoSEQ multiplex PCR; TCRdb's version includes in-frame clones alone and lacks a portion of them. Of 50,000 to 65,000 clones in the sample, roughly 80% were seen once. Study outcomes and limitations: Pseudoprogression showed no apparent link to changes in top peripheral T cell clonotypes. Roughly 92% of patients showed vaccine-induced immune responses across multiple MHC alleles.

The starting material was PBMCs, obtained from a glioma patient treated with radiotherapy, temozolomide or both. The source of this sequence is a man aged 18 to 35 with glioma. The genes are TRBV11-1 and TRBJ2-7; 7 nucleotides match TRBD1. CDR3 in amino acids: CASSQDRQGRSYEQYF. CDR3 sequence (DNA): TGTGCCAGCAGCCAGGATCGACAGGGACGGAGCTACGAGCAGTACTTC.